A single sample gave rise to the 25 T cell receptor beta chains below, sequenced in a study of T cell repertoires in cytomegalovirus infection. TCRdb analysed the reads with MiXCR anew, one entry per CDR3 protein. The sample records about 890,000 distinct CDR3 sequences, roughly 31% being singletons. No cognate antigen is known for these TCRs. The starting material was cultured CD8+ T cells from PBMCs, obtained from culture after CMV antigen stimulation. These receptors were collected from a human donor in good health (CMV status not recorded). Some clones in this sample may be carry-over from other donors' samples.

The rearrangement uses TRBV7-2 and TRBJ1-1; TRBD1 matches 8 bases. V lost 4 bases and J lost 6; bases outside the gene matches: 13. CDR3 size: 16 residues. CDR1 and CDR2 (germline): SGHTA, FQGNSA. CDR3 nucleotides: TGTGCCAGCAGCTGGACCGCAGGGGGCCCCTCCGCTGAAGCTTTCTTT. Its protein product is CASSWTAGGPSAEAFF.

The chain couples TRBV7-3 to TRBJ2-5, with D possibly TRBD1 on 6 matching bases. Germline V gene lookup returns CDR1 SGHTA and CDR2 FQGTGA. CDR3 length equals 15 residues. Trimming took off 5 bases at V and 5 bases at J, with 18 bases between the two ends. The CDR3 coding sequence is TGTGCCAGCAGCACCTGGACAGTAAATAGGGAGACCCAGTACTTC. As protein: CASSTWTVNRETQYF.

The chain couples TRBV7-9 to TRBJ1-1; D possibly corresponds to TRBD1 (5 bases). Germline CDR1 SEHNR, CDR2 FQNEAQ (reference sequence). This CDR3 comprises 14 residues. V was shortened by 2 bases and J by 4 bases, with 11 bases between the two germline ends. CDR3 loop: CASSLNGQATEAFF. DNA for the CDR3: TGTGCCAGCAGCTTAAACGGACAAGCCACTGAAGCTTTCTTT.

This clonotype was observed a handful of times. The chain uses TRBV7-9 and TRBJ1-2; 8 nucleotides match TRBD1. The ends lost 2 bases at V and 4 bases at J; junction bases unmatched: 9. CDR1 is SEHNR and CDR2 is FQNEAQ in the germline V gene (reference sequence). This CDR3 region has 16 residues. This CDR3 is CASSLLKGQGSYGYTF. DNA of the CDR3: TGTGCCAGCAGCTTATTGAAAGGACAGGGATCCTATGGCTACACCTTC.

CDR3 nucleotide sequence: TGTGCCAGTAGTATCCCCGGGACTAGCGGGCTCTACAATGAGCAGTTCTTC. This encodes CASSIPGTSGLYNEQFF. This chain connects TRBV19 to TRBJ2-1; 12 bases are shared with TRBD2. V shed 3 bases and J 3 bases; nucleotides not matched to a gene: 6. The CDR3 consists of 17 residues. The germline gives CDR1 LNHDA, CDR2 SQIVND (reference sequence).

This clonotype was counted only a few times. The chain links TRBV4-1 to TRBJ2-5; 9 bases agree with TRBD2. This CDR3 comprises 16 residues. Germline V gene data show CDR1 as MGHRA and CDR2 as YSYEKL. After removal of 0 bases from V and 5 bases from J, the junction contained 7 bases not matched to a gene. CDR3 bases: TGCGCCAGCAGCCAAGATCGCGGGGGGGTATTCGAGACCCAGTACTTC. It yields the protein CASSQDRGGVFETQYF.

This clonotype showed up just a few times. This chain connects TRBV14 to TRBJ2-1; D gene unclear. The V and J ends lost 3 bases and 4 bases respectively, with 13 bases between them. Germline V gene sequence: CDR1 SGHDN, CDR2 FVKESK. This CDR3 has 15 residues. CDR3 DNA sequence: TGTGCCAGCAGCCACATGGGGAAGGGTTACAATGAGCAGTTCTTC. Protein product: CASSHMGKGYNEQFF. The full variable domain, its missing parts supplied by reference TRBV14 and TRBJ2-1, is EAGVTQFPSHSVIEKGQTVTLRCDPISGHDNLYWYRRVMGKEIKFLLHFVKESKQDESGMPNNRFLAERTGGTYSTLKVQPAELEDSGVYFCASSHMGKGYNEQFFGPGTRLTVL.

J is TRBJ2-5 and V is TRBV12-3 or TRBV12-4; D ambiguous. V lost 0 bases to trimming and J lost 2 bases, with 4 bases between them. This CDR3 is built from 13 residues. Written as DNA, the CDR3 is TGTGCCAGCAGTTTAGCCACGCAAGAGACCCAGTACTTC. It specifies CASSLATQETQYF.

The V call is TRBV14, the J call TRBJ2-1; tentatively, D is TRBD2 (6 bases). The CDR3 covers 16 residues. The ends were cut back, 0 bases at V and 4 bases at J, with 13 bases in the middle. The germline gives CDR1 SGHDN, CDR2 FVKESK. CDR3 DNA: TGTGCCAGCAGCCAAGATTGGGGACTCCTTTACAATGAGCAGTTCTTC. Its protein product is CASSQDWGLLYNEQFF.

V and J are TRBV4-3 and TRBJ1-5, with D possibly TRBD1 on 5 matching bases. This CDR3 spans 15 amino acids. Per germline, CDR1 LGHNA and CDR2 YSLEER. Trimming cost V 2 bases and J 1 base, with 9 bases left between them. The CDR3 region has the DNA TGCGCCAGCAGCCAATCTGACAGAAGCAATCAGCCCCAGCATTTT. This translates into CASSQSDRSNQPQHF.

The chain links TRBV6-6 to TRBJ2-3; D tentatively reads TRBD1 or TRBD2 (5 bases each). Germline CDR1 and CDR2: MNHNY and SVGAGI (reference sequence). The CDR3 spans 16 residues. V lost 6 bases and J lost 5, with 21 bases in between. DNA of the CDR3: TGTGCCAGCAGCAGAGGTGGGGGAGAATATAAAGATACGCAGTATTTT. This gives the protein CASSRGGGEYKDTQYF.

At least ten counts were recorded for this clonotype. The V call is TRBV6-6, the J call TRBJ1-1; D perhaps matches TRBD1 (5 bases). Germline values: CDR1 MNHNY, CDR2 SVGAGI (reference sequence). The V gene lost 6 bases and the J gene lost 4 bases, with 15 bases spanning the gap. The CDR3 has 14 amino acids. In nucleotides, the CDR3 is TGTGCCAGCAGGCCTCGTGAGGGGCCCACTGAAGCTTTCTTT. This sequence encodes CASRPREGPTEAFF.

This chain uses TRBV5-5 with TRBJ1-5; D remains unclear. Trimming cost V 2 bases and J 3 bases, with 6 bases left between them. The CDR3 is made up of 13 amino acids. Germline CDR1 and CDR2: SGHKS and YYEKEE (reference sequence). CDR3 loop: CASSFDVNQPQHF. DNA for the CDR3: TGTGCCAGCAGCTTTGACGTCAATCAGCCCCAGCATTTT.

The chain carries TRBV14 and TRBJ1-1; tentative D call: TRBD1 (5 bases). The CDR3 has 18 amino acids. Germline V lookup: CDR1 SGHDN, CDR2 FVKESK. V shed 4 bases and J shed 1 base, with 22 bases lying between them. The CDR3 loop is CASSRSSQEAGWNTEAFF. In DNA form, the CDR3 reads TGTGCCAGCAGCCGTAGTTCGCAGGAGGCAGGGTGGAACACTGAAGCTTTCTTT.

V is TRBV10-3 and J is TRBJ1-2; a possible D gene is TRBD1 (6 bases). The germline V gene has CDR1 ENHRY and CDR2 SYGVKD. Trimming removed 0 bases at V and 4 bases at J, with 9 bases between. The CDR3 consists of 14 residues. CDR3 in DNA: TGTGCCATCAGTGAGTCGGACAGTTCCTATGGCTACACCTTC. It specifies CAISESDSSYGYTF.

This clonotype was counted at least ten times. The chain employs TRBV5-1 and TRBJ1-6; 12 nucleotides agree with TRBD1. V gave up 3 bases and J gave up 9 bases; unmatched junction bases: 4. The CDR3 contains 15 residues. Germline V gene sequence: CDR1 SGHRS, CDR2 YFSETQ. The CDR3 loop is CASSSGTGGSSPLHF. CDR3 bases: TGCGCCAGCAGCTCGGGGACAGGGGGCAGTTCACCCCTCCACTTT. The complete variable domain, with remaining parts taken from reference TRBV5-1 and TRBJ1-6, reads KAGVTQTPRYLIKTRGQQVTLSCSPISGHRSVSWYQQTPGQGLQFLFEYFSETQRNKGNFPGRFSGRQFSNSRSEMNVSTLELGDSALYLCASSSGTGGSSPLHFGNGTRLTVT.

The chain uses TRBV7-6 and TRBJ2-1, with 7 positions matching TRBD2. From germline, CDR1 is SGHVS and CDR2 FNYEAQ. The CDR3 is 12 amino acids. V lost 5 bases to trimming and J lost 9 bases; unmatched junction nucleotides: 4. The CDR3 DNA is TGTGCCAGCAGCGGGGGGGGGGGTGAGCAGTTCTTC. Its translation: CASSGGGGEQFF.

The V and J genes are TRBV27 and TRBJ1-1; possible D gene TRBD1, 5 bases. This CDR3 is 14 amino acids long. Germline assignment: CDR1 MNHEY and CDR2 SMNVEV (reference sequence). Trimming pared 6 bases from V and 0 bases from J, leaving 11 bases between. The CDR3, as DNA: TGTGCCAGCAGGACAGTTGTTATGAACACTGAAGCTTTCTTT. Its translation is CASRTVVMNTEAFF.

The chain carries TRBV27 and TRBJ1-2; D may be TRBD1 (6 bases). The CDR3 contains 17 residues. With 5 bases removed from V and 2 bases from J, the gap between germline ends came to 21 bases. CDR1 is MNHEY, CDR2 SMNVEV, per germline (reference sequence). CDR3 DNA: TGTGCCAGCAGTCCTGATAGGGGGGGAGTGGGGAACTATGGCTACACCTTC. Translated: CASSPDRGGVGNYGYTF.

This clonotype was counted only a few times. J is TRBJ2-7 and V is TRBV6-6; 7 nucleotides match TRBD2. CDR1 and CDR2 from the germline V gene are MNHNY and SVGAGI (reference sequence). This CDR3 has 15 residues. J was trimmed by 3 bases and V by 0 bases; bases with no gene match: 5. The CDR3 region has the DNA TGTGCCAGCAGTTACTCGGCGGGGGACTACTACGAGCAGTACGTC. It encodes CASSYSAGDYYEQYV.

This clonotype appeared a few times. V gene TRBV9 combines with J gene TRBJ2-1, with D possibly matching TRBD1 (6 bases). Trimming removed 0 bases from V and 2 bases from J, with 12 bases in between. CDR3 length: 16 amino acids. Germline CDR1 is SGDLS and CDR2 is YYNGEE. CDR3 DNA sequence: TGTGCCAGCAGCGTAGTAAGGGGGAGCACCTACAATGAGCAGTTCTTC. Encoded protein: CASSVVRGSTYNEQFF.

This clonotype was observed a few times. The rearrangement uses TRBV5-1 and TRBJ1-1, with D possibly being TRBD1 (5 bases). V dropped 7 bases and J dropped 1 base, with 11 bases sitting between them. The length of the CDR3 is 13 residues. Germline CDR1 reads SGHRS; CDR2 reads YFSETQ. The CDR3 sequence is CASGGPGNTEAFF. The DNA of the CDR3 is TGCGCCAGCGGGGGACCCGGGAACACTGAAGCTTTCTTT. Together with reference TRBV5-1 and TRBJ1-1, the CDR3 gives the full variable domain: KAGVTQTPRYLIKTRGQQVTLSCSPISGHRSVSWYQQTPGQGLQFLFEYFSETQRNKGNFPGRFSGRQFSNSRSEMNVSTLELGDSALYLCASGGPGNTEAFFGQGTRLTVV.

This clonotype has only a few counts. The genes are TRBV7-9 and TRBJ2-2; 9 nucleotides match TRBD1. CDR1 is SEHNR, CDR2 FQNEAQ, per germline (reference sequence). This CDR3 has 15 amino acids. The ends lost 5 bases at V and 8 bases at J; junction bases unmatched: 9. As DNA, the CDR3 is TGTGCCAGCAGCCGGGACAGGGTAATTCCTGGGGAGCTGTTTTTT. Translation: CASSRDRVIPGELFF. Drawing the rest from reference TRBV7-9 and TRBJ2-2, the complete variable domain is DTGVSQNPRHKITKRGQNVTFRCDPISEHNRLYWYRQTLGQGPEFLTYFQNEAQLEKSRLLSDRFSAERPKGSFSTLEIQRTEQGDSAMYLCASSRDRVIPGELFFGEGSRLTVL.

The chain has TRBV7-6 and TRBJ2-2; TRBD2 matches at 9 bases. The ends lost 4 bases at V and 1 base at J; junction bases unmatched: 7. This CDR3 comprises 17 residues. Germline V gene lookup returns CDR1 SGHVS and CDR2 FNYEAQ. The CDR3 coding sequence is TGTGCCAGCAGCTCGCGAGGTAGCGGGGGGAACACCGGGGAGCTGTTTTTT. Encoded protein: CASSSRGSGGNTGELFF.

V and J are TRBV4-3 and TRBJ2-3; TRBD2 aligns across 11 bases. The germline gives CDR1 LGHNA, CDR2 YSLEER. Trimming at V came to 7 bases and at J to 5 bases, leaving 5 bases not matched to a gene. The CDR3 totals 14 residues. The CDR3 bases are TGCGCCAGCACACTAGCGGGGGCGGAAGATACGCAGTATTTT. Its protein product is CASTLAGAEDTQYF.